The clone carrying this T cell receptor (beta chain) has just one count. What it binds is unknown. The data stem from a study of T cell responses to AZD1222 COVID-19 vaccine. Sequencing used immunoSEQ multiplex PCR; TCRdb keeps in-frame clones, though not all of them. The data show 90,000 to 150,000 clones, with 92% seen just once and more than 7% held by the top ten. General observations from the study: Regions 160-218 and 743-854 dominated among vaccine-associated CD4 TCRs spanning spike. Donors in the cohort were predominantly white British and more often female, and clonal diversity was possibly underestimated.

The source of this sequence is an adult who received the AZD1222 COVID-19 vaccine. The sequenced sample was peripheral blood, obtained 28 days after the second AZD1222 dose.

CDR3 protein: CASSQSGNQPQHF. In DNA, the CDR3 is TGTGCCAGCAGCCAAAGTGGCAATCAGCCCCAGCATTTT. The rearrangement uses TRBV3-1 (or the pseudogene TRBV3-2) and TRBJ1-5; D ambiguous. The CDR3 length is 13 residues. With 2 bases removed from V and 2 bases from J, the gap between germline ends came to 4 bases. The germline V gene encodes CDR1 LGHDT and CDR2 YNNKEL (reference sequence).